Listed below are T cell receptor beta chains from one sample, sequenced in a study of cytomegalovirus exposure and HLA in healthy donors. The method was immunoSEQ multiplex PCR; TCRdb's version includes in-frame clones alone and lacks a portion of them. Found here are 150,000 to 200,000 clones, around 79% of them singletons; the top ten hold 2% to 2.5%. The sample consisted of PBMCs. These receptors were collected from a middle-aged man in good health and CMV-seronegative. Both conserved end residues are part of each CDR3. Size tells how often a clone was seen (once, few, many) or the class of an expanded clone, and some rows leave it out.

CASSLGAGLDGYTF TRBV5-1 . TRBJ1-2
CASRTGGYEQYF TRBV2 . TRBJ2-7
CSVEGLAGVPSTDTQYF TRBV29-1 . TRBJ2-3
CASRGGGSSGANVLTF TRBV28 . TRBJ2-6
CASSYPDRGSETQYF TRBV6-6 . TRBJ2-5
CASSKLGPKTYEQYF TRBV4-2 . TRBJ2-7
CASSEFGTGVETQYF TRBV25-1 . TRBJ2-5
CAWSVTGGSTEAFF TRBV30 . TRBJ1-1
CASIESGTVAHTEAFF TRBV28 once TRBJ1-1
CASSSEGGTDTQYF TRBV5-1 . TRBJ2-3
CASTLGQGRLEKLFF TRBV2 few TRBJ1-4
CASSPGLDGQFF TRBV7-8 . TRBJ2-1